A single sample is the source of the 28 T cell receptor beta chains below, sequenced in a study of shared clonotypes between healthy human individuals (dated by TCRdb to 2020 to 2021). The library was made by the immunoSEQ multiplex PCR assay. The table comes from immuneACCESS by way of TCRdb, which keeps in-frame sequences with V and J called. Part of the clones is missing from these tables; in studies checked, under half for an unresolved V gene and the rest for unknown reasons. The sample has 650,000 to 750,000 clones on record, 60% to 80% of them singletons. Around 1.8% of the sample lies in the top ten. Sequences were obtained from memory CD4+ T cells sorted from blood. The cell subset or site label for this specimen denotes: CD45RA-negative fraction. Source of these receptors: a young woman in good health.

V and J are TRBV6-5 and TRBJ2-3; no firm D call. The germline V gene has CDR1 MNHEY and CDR2 SVGAGI. Between the trimmed V and J ends, which lost 1 base and 6 bases, there was a span of 8 bases. This CDR3 is 13 amino acids long. DNA for the CDR3: TGTGCCAGCAGTTACTTCGCTGGGGATACGCAGTATTTT. Translating it yields CASSYFAGDTQYF.

Comment on this clone: The sample has other DNA sequences that encode this CDR3 too. V usage is TRBV30 and J usage is TRBJ1-5; TRBD1 might be the D (6 bases). The CDR3 runs to 13 residues. Germline V gene lookup returns CDR1 GTSNPN and CDR2 SVGIG (reference sequence). Trimming took 0 bases from V and 5 from J, leaving 8 bases between them. This CDR3 is CAWSVQGDQPQHF. CDR3 sequence (DNA): TGTGCCTGGAGTGTACAGGGCGATCAGCCCCAGCATTTT.

CDR3 amino acids: CASSEQTGRANTEAFF. DNA of the CDR3: TGTGCCAGCAGTGAGCAGACGGGACGGGCGAACACTGAAGCTTTCTTT. The genes are TRBV6-4 and TRBJ1-1; D is possibly TRBD1 (5 bases). V lost 3 bases and J 1 base, leaving 15 bases between the germline ends. Germline-derived CDR1 and CDR2 are MRHNA and SNTAGT. There are 16 residues in the CDR3.

The chain recombines TRBV5-4 with TRBJ2-7; 10 nucleotides align to TRBD2. Germline loops: CDR1 SGHNT, CDR2 YYREEE (reference sequence). The CDR3 is 16 amino acids. The ends lost 2 bases at V and 4 bases at J; junction bases unmatched: 9. CDR3 amino acids: CASSLGGAGGQYEQYF. The CDR3 DNA follows: TGTGCCAGCAGCTTAGGAGGAGCGGGAGGGCAATACGAGCAGTACTTC.

This clone was counted only a few times. CDR3 in DNA: TGTGCCAGCATCGCGGGGTCAGCCATTGGTGGGGCCAACGTCCTGACTTTC. Its translation: CASIAGSAIGGANVLTF. The gene calls are TRBV28 and TRBJ2-6, with D tentatively TRBD2 (6 bases). V lost 7 bases and J lost 3, with 19 bases in between. Germline-derived CDR1 and CDR2 are MDHEN and SYDVKM. The length of the CDR3 is 17 residues.

The V gene is TRBV7-9, the J gene TRBJ2-1; D is unresolved. Trimming left V 2 bases short and J 1 base short, with 12 bases between. The CDR3 sequence is 16 residues long. CDR1 is SEHNR, CDR2 FQNEAQ, per germline (reference sequence). The CDR3 reads CASSLYQTKSYNEQFF. In DNA, the CDR3 is TGTGCCAGCAGCTTATATCAGACAAAGTCCTACAATGAGCAGTTCTTC. The full variable domain, its missing parts supplied by reference TRBV7-9 and TRBJ2-1, is DTGVSQNPRHKITKRGQNVTFRCDPISEHNRLYWYRQTLGQGPEFLTYFQNEAQLEKSRLLSDRFSAERPKGSFSTLEIQRTEQGDSAMYLCASSLYQTKSYNEQFFGPGTRLTVL.

This chain joins TRBV28 and TRBJ2-1; 10 bases line up with TRBD2. Trimming removed 6 bases from V and 7 bases from J; junction bases left unmatched: 12. The germline CDR1 and CDR2 sequences are MDHEN and SYDVKM. This CDR3 comprises 16 residues. As DNA, the CDR3 is TGTGCCAGCAGCGTGACTCCCGTAGCGGGAGGTAATGAGCAGTTCTTC. Amino acids: CASSVTPVAGGNEQFF.

This chain links TRBV6-1 with TRBJ2-1; 8 nucleotides align to TRBD2. CDR3 length: 15 amino acids. Germline values: CDR1 MNHNS, CDR2 SASEGT. V gave up 4 bases and J gave up 4 bases; unmatched junction bases: 6. The CDR3 nucleotides are TGTGCCAGCAGTGGAGCGGCTAGCGGGTACAATGAGCAGTTCTTC. It translates to CASSGAASGYNEQFF.

The genes are TRBV28 and TRBJ1-2; 8 bases line up with TRBD1. Trimming at V came to 5 bases and at J to 7 bases, leaving 12 bases not matched to a gene. The CDR3 loop spans 15 amino acids. Germline V gene lookup returns CDR1 MDHEN and CDR2 SYDVKM. The CDR3 DNA reads as TGTGCCAGCAGTCCGGGGGACAGGAGTTCGTCTGGCTACACCTTC. Translation gives CASSPGDRSSSGYTF.

The CDR3 region is CASSSGTGDYQPQHF. The CDR3 coding sequence is TGTGCCAGCAGCTCCGGGACAGGGGATTATCAGCCCCAGCATTTT. V usage is TRBV7-2 and J usage is TRBJ1-5, with 10 bases matching TRBD1. The CDR3 loop spans 15 amino acids. CDR1 is SGHTA, CDR2 FQGNSA, per germline. V dropped 4 bases and J dropped 5; count of bases not matched to a gene: 5. Variable domain in full (rest from reference TRBV7-2 and TRBJ1-5): GAGVSQSPSNKVTEKGKDVELRCDPISGHTALYWYRQSLGQGLEFLIYFQGNSAPDKSGLPSDRFSAERTGGSVSTLTIQRTQQEDSAVYLCASSSGTGDYQPQHFGDGTRLSIL.

This clone was recorded a few times. The gene calls are TRBV2 and TRBJ1-5; D gene unclear. CDR3 length: 14 amino acids. CDR1 and CDR2 (germline): SNHLY, FYNNEI. Trimming removed 7 bases from V and 4 bases from J, with 14 bases in between. CDR3 in amino acids: CASTAMEGNQPQHF. The CDR3 nucleotides are TGTGCCAGCACCGCCATGGAAGGGAATCAGCCCCAGCATTTT.

This clone was seen a single time. V is TRBV6-5 and J is TRBJ1-4; a weak D match, TRBD1 (6 bases). Germline V gene sequence: CDR1 MNHEY, CDR2 SVGAGI. This CDR3 comprises 15 residues. V was trimmed by 6 bases and J by 0 bases, leaving 11 bases between them. CDR3 in DNA: TGTGCCAGCAGCCTACAGGGATCAACTAATGAAAAACTGTTTTTT. The encoded protein is CASSLQGSTNEKLFF.

CDR3 DNA: TGCGCCAGCAGTAGGGACGGCACTTATGGCTACACCTTC. It yields the protein CASSRDGTYGYTF. The V gene is TRBV10-2, the J gene TRBJ1-2, with D perhaps TRBD1 (5 bases). CDR1 and CDR2 from the germline V gene are WSHSY and SAAADI. The CDR3 is 13 residues long. Trimming removed 5 bases at V and 5 bases at J, with 12 bases between.

Comments on this clone: The sample contains more than one DNA sequence encoding this CDR3. This rearrangement joins TRBV10-3 to TRBJ1-5; D is ambiguous. Germline V CDR1 and CDR2: ENHRY, SYGVKD. This CDR3 is built from 13 residues. Trimming removed 0 bases from V and 5 bases from J, with 5 bases in between. CDR3 residues: CAISESTDQPQHF. The CDR3 DNA sequence: TGTGCCATCAGTGAGTCTACAGATCAGCCCCAGCATTTT.

This clone appeared a few times. This chain links TRBV7-9 with TRBJ1-2; 12 nucleotides match TRBD1. CDR1 is SEHNR and CDR2 is FQNEAQ in the germline V gene (reference sequence). The CDR3 runs to 15 residues. V lost 5 bases to trimming and J lost 6 bases; unmatched junction nucleotides: 7. The CDR3 region has the DNA TGTGCCAGCAGCCAAGGGACAGGGGGCAAGAATGGCTACACCTTC. It yields the protein CASSQGTGGKNGYTF.

J is TRBJ2-1 and V is TRBV10-3; possibly TRBD1 or TRBD2 for D (5 bases each). The germline V and J ends were trimmed by 2 bases and 15 bases, with 11 bases remaining between them. There are 11 residues in the CDR3. Germline CDR1 is ENHRY and CDR2 is SYGVKD. This CDR3 reads CAISEGTRGFF. DNA of the CDR3: TGTGCCATCAGTGAGGGGACCCGAGGGTTCTTC.

This chain links TRBV5-1 with TRBJ1-3; 11 bases are shared with TRBD1. J lost 0 bases, V lost 4 bases, and 6 bases had no gene match. The CDR3 length is 17 residues. Germline CDR1 SGHRS, CDR2 YFSETQ. The CDR3 bases are TGCGCCAGCAGCAATGGACAGGGGGCCGGCTCTGGAAACACCATATATTTT. Translation: CASSNGQGAGSGNTIYF.

This clone was detected only a few times. This chain joins TRBV30 and TRBJ2-1; D perhaps matches TRBD2 (6 bases). Deletions cut 5 bases from V and 0 bases from J, with 14 bases between. Germline assignment: CDR1 GTSNPN and CDR2 SVGIG (reference sequence). The CDR3 is 15 residues long. The CDR3 bases are TGTGCCTGGGGTCGCGGGATGAGCTCCTACAATGAGCAGTTCTTC. Encoded protein: CAWGRGMSSYNEQFF.

The CDR3 region has the DNA TGTGCCAGCAGAAGGAAGGACGGTCCCCTCGAGCAGTACTTC. It yields the protein CASRRKDGPLEQYF. V is TRBV7-9 and J is TRBJ2-7; the D is unclear. The CDR3 totals 14 residues. In germline, CDR1 is SEHNR, CDR2 FQNEAQ (reference sequence). The V and J ends lost 6 bases and 6 bases respectively, with 18 bases between them.

The chain uses TRBV7-8 and TRBJ2-7, with 9 bases matching TRBD2. V trimming: 3 bases; J trimming: 4 bases; junction bases outside the gene matches: 7. Per germline, CDR1 SGHVS and CDR2 FQNEAQ. This CDR3 comprises 15 residues. The CDR3 DNA follows: TGTGCCAGCAGCTTTAGCGGGAGTATGTTATACGAGCAGTACTTC. It encodes CASSFSGSMLYEQYF.

This clone has a handful of counts. The chain has TRBV19 and TRBJ1-4; D may be TRBD1 (6 bases). Per germline, CDR1 LNHDA and CDR2 SQIVND (reference sequence). The ends were cut back, 7 bases at V and 6 bases at J, with 12 bases in the middle. The CDR3 runs to 13 residues. The CDR3 is CASNREYDEKLFF. The CDR3 DNA sequence: TGTGCCAGTAACAGGGAGTATGATGAAAAACTGTTTTTT.

The chain uses TRBV6-5 and TRBJ2-2; D ambiguous. There are 13 residues in the CDR3. The germline CDR1 and CDR2 sequences are MNHEY and SVGAGI. The germline V and J ends were trimmed by 6 bases and 5 bases, with 10 bases remaining between them. The CDR3 sequence is CASRFRFTGELFF. As DNA, the CDR3 is TGTGCCAGCAGATTCCGGTTTACCGGGGAGCTGTTTTTT.

This clone was picked up a small number of times. The CDR3 sequence is CACRVFGNQPQHF. DNA for the CDR3: TGTGCCTGTAGAGTTTTTGGCAATCAGCCCCAGCATTTT. The chain links TRBV28 to TRBJ1-5; D gene ambiguous. Germline V gene sequence: CDR1 MDHEN, CDR2 SYDVKM. With 11 bases removed from V and 2 bases from J, the gap between germline ends came to 13 bases. The CDR3 is made up of 13 amino acids.

In regard to this clone: This specimen includes other DNA sequences encoding the same CDR3. The gene calls are TRBV6-5 and TRBJ1-2; D ambiguous. With 5 bases removed from V and 2 bases from J, the gap between germline ends came to 9 bases. This CDR3 has 13 amino acids. Germline V CDR1 and CDR2: MNHEY, SVGAGI. The CDR3 here is CASSRGQNYGYTF. The CDR3, as DNA: TGTGCCAGCAGTCGAGGGCAGAACTATGGCTACACCTTC.

This clone was seen only once. This chain uses TRBV11-2 with TRBJ2-2; either TRBD1 or TRBD2 may supply D (5 bases each). This CDR3 has 12 residues. V lost 5 bases, J lost 9 bases, and 10 bases lay in between. CDR1 is SGHAT, CDR2 FQNNGV, per germline. CDR3 in DNA: TGTGCCAGCAGCCCGAGGGGCCGGGAGCTGTTTTTT. Amino acid sequence: CASSPRGRELFF. Based on the CDR3 plus reference TRBV11-2 and TRBJ2-2, the full variable domain is EAGVAQSPRYKIIEKRQSVAFWCNPISGHATLYWYQQILGQGPKLLIQFQNNGVVDDSQLPKDRFSAERLKGVDSTLKIQPAKLEDSAVYLCASSPRGRELFFGEGSRLTVL.

The CDR3 coding sequence is TGTGCCTGGAGCCGGGGGGGGTCTCACTATGGCTACACCTTC. Translated: CAWSRGGSHYGYTF. The rearrangement joins TRBV30 to TRBJ1-2; tentative D call: TRBD1 (5 bases). V was clipped by 3 bases and J by 3 bases, with 14 bases between them. Germline V lookup: CDR1 GTSNPN, CDR2 SVGIG (reference sequence). The CDR3 is 14 amino acids. Variable domain in full (rest from reference TRBV30 and TRBJ1-2): SQTIHQWPATLVQPVGSPLSLECTVEGTSNPNLYWYRQAAGRGLQLLFYSVGIGQISSEVPQNLSASRPQDRQFILSSKKLLLSDSGFYLCAWSRGGSHYGYTFGSGTRLTVV.

This clone appeared a single time. The chain recombines TRBV5-1 with TRBJ2-7, with 9 bases that match TRBD1. The CDR3 is made up of 14 amino acids. Germline loops: CDR1 SGHRS, CDR2 YFSETQ. With V trimmed by 4 bases and J by 5 bases, 7 bases remained unmatched. The DNA of the CDR3 is TGCGCCAGCAGCAGGGACAGGGAGTTGGACGAGCAGTACTTC. Translated: CASSRDRELDEQYF.

This sequence joins TRBV6-1 and TRBJ1-2; D remains ambiguous. V gave up 0 bases and J gave up 8 bases, with 10 bases separating them. The CDR3 runs to 13 residues. The germline CDR1 and CDR2 sequences are MNHNS and SASEGT. This chain's CDR3 is CASSEAGANGYTF. The CDR3 DNA is TGTGCCAGCAGTGAAGCTGGTGCTAACGGCTACACCTTC.